This T cell receptor beta chain was recorded in a study of beta chain features in type 1 diabetes. Study findings and constraints: Moderate yet significant TCRB CDR3 shortening was seen in Type 1 diabetes patients in all four CD4+ subsets.

This CDR3 comprises 13 residues. In germline, CDR1 is SGHTA, CDR2 FQGNSA. V was shortened by 4 bases and J by 3 bases, with 9 bases between the two germline ends. Since all of the isolated RNA was reverse transcribed, expressed TCRB transcripts were what got sequenced. Clones were sequenced by immunoSEQ multiplex PCR, and TCRdb holds only the in-frame ones, with some missing. The data hold over 700,000 clones, with about a sixth observed a single time. As for this clone: Its antigen is unknown. The sample carries other DNA sequences with the same CDR3.

Material for sequencing was naive CD4+ T cells from blood. This clonotype originated in a woman in her late teens or twenties in good health. The rearrangement links TRBV7-2 to TRBJ2-5; D perhaps matches TRBD1 (6 bases). CDR3 region: CASSSGQKETQYF. CDR3 DNA sequence: TGTGCCAGCAGCTCCGGACAGAAAGAGACCCAGTACTTC. Supplemented by reference TRBV7-2 and TRBJ2-5, the full variable domain reads GAGVSQSPSNKVTEKGKDVELRCDPISGHTALYWYRQSLGQGLEFLIYFQGNSAPDKSGLPSDRFSAERTGGSVSTLTIQRTQQEDSAVYLCASSSGQKETQYFGPGTRLLVL.